The 6 T cell receptor beta chains below were found in one sample sequenced in a study of graft-versus-host responses after intestinal transplantation. These TCRs' antigens remain unknown. The data were produced by immunoSEQ multiplex PCR, yet TCRdb's version contains in-frame clones alone and is incomplete. The top ten hold roughly 0.17% of the sample, which has about 96,000 clones, 92% seen once. The specimen was unstimulated CD4+ T cells sorted from spleen or lymph node cells, collected before intestinal transplant. The receptor source for this set is a human donor who received an intestinal transplant.

This clone was counted once. The chain couples TRBV6-5 to TRBJ2-7; 9 bases are shared with TRBD1. With V trimmed by 7 bases and J by 5 bases, 9 bases remained unmatched. The germline gives CDR1 MNHEY, CDR2 SVGAGI. The CDR3 spans 14 residues. CDR3 coding DNA: TGTGCCAGCATCAAAACAGGGGGCAGGAACGAGCAGTACTTC. Encoded protein: CASIKTGGRNEQYF.

This rearrangement joins TRBV19 to TRBJ1-2, with 7 bases that match TRBD1. The CDR3 extends over 14 amino acids. V lost 8 bases and J lost 2; bases outside the gene matches: 8. Germline-derived CDR1 and CDR2 are LNHDA and SQIVND (reference sequence). CDR3 sequence reads: CASLAGTANYGYTF. DNA for the CDR3: TGTGCCAGTCTCGCCGGGACAGCGAACTATGGCTACACCTTC.

The chain couples TRBV10-1 to TRBJ2-3, with D possibly being TRBD1 (5 bases). This CDR3 is built from 15 residues. The germline V and J ends were trimmed by 4 bases and 4 bases, with 15 bases remaining between them. CDR1 is WNHNN and CDR2 is SYGVQD in the germline V gene (reference sequence). The CDR3 DNA reads as TGCGCCAGCAGTGTACAGAGGACACACTCAGATACGCAGTATTTT. Translation: CASSVQRTHSDTQYF.

This chain uses TRBV4-2 with TRBJ2-7; 8 bases align to TRBD2. The CDR3 totals 15 residues. Germline assignment: CDR1 LGHNA and CDR2 YNFKEQ. After removal of 4 bases from V and 1 base from J, the junction contained 6 bases not matched to a gene. Here the CDR3 DNA reads TGTGCCAGCAGCCCCGAGCGGGGGCCTTCCTACGAGCAGTACTTC. Translated: CASSPERGPSYEQYF.

This chain connects TRBV6-5 to TRBJ1-1; D is perhaps TRBD1 (6 bases). CDR1 is MNHEY, CDR2 SVGAGI, per germline. The germline V and J ends were trimmed by 4 bases and 8 bases, with 11 bases remaining between them. The CDR3 has 12 residues. The chain's CDR3 is CASSFVTGEAFF. CDR3 coding DNA: TGTGCCAGCAGTTTTGTCACAGGGGAAGCTTTCTTT.

The count of this clone is one. The chain joins TRBV12-5 to TRBJ2-3; 9 nucleotides align to TRBD2. There are 17 residues in the CDR3. CDR1 and CDR2 from the germline V gene are LGHNT and FRNRAP. V shed 7 bases, J shed 11 bases, and the junction held 22 bases outside the gene matches. The CDR3 spells CASAKRLAENQGIEQYF. For the CDR3, the DNA is TGTGCTAGTGCCAAGCGACTAGCGGAGAACCAGGGGATCGAGCAGTATTTT.